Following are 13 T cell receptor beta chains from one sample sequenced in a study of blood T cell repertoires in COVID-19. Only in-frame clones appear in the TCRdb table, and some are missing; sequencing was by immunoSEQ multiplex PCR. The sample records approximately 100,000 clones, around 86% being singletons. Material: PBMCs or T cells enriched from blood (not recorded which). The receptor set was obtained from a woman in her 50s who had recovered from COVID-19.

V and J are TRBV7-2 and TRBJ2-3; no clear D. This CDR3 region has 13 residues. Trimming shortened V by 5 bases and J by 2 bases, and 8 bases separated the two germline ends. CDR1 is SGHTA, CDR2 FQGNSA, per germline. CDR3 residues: CASSSGPTDTQYF. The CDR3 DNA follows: TGTGCCAGCAGCAGTGGGCCCACAGATACGCAGTATTTT.

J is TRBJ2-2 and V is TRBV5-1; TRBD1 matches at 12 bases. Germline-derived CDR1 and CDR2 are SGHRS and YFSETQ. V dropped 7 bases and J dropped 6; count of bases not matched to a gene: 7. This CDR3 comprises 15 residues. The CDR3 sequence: CASRAGTGGSGELFF. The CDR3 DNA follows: TGCGCCAGCCGGGCCGGGACAGGGGGCTCCGGGGAGCTGTTTTTT.

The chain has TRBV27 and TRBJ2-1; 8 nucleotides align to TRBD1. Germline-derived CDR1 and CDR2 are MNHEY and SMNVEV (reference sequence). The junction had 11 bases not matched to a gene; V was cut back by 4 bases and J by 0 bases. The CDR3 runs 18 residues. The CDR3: CASSSSGTGLSSYNEQFF. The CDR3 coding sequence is TGTGCCAGCAGTTCTTCCGGGACAGGCCTAAGCTCCTACAATGAGCAGTTCTTC.

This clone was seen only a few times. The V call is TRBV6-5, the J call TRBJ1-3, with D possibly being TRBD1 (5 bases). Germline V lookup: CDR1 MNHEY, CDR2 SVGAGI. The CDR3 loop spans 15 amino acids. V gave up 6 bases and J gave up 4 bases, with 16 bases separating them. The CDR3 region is CASRRRVQDGNTIYF. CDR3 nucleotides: TGTGCCAGCAGACGCAGGGTCCAAGACGGAAACACCATATATTTT.

The chain's CDR3 is CASSIQGNTEAFF. The CDR3, as DNA: TGTGCCAGTAGTATACAGGGGAACACTGAAGCTTTCTTT. V gene TRBV19 combines with J gene TRBJ1-1; a weak D match, TRBD1 (5 bases). The CDR3 covers 13 residues. Germline values: CDR1 LNHDA, CDR2 SQIVND (reference sequence). V lost 2 bases and J 1 base, leaving 5 bases between the germline ends.

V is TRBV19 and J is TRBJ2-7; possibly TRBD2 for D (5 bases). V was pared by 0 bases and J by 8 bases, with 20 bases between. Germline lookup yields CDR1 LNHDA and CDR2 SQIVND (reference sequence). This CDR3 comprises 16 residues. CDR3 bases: TGTGCCAGTAGTATAGATCGGAGGACCAGTGCCTGGAAGCAGTACTTC. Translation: CASSIDRRTSAWKQYF.

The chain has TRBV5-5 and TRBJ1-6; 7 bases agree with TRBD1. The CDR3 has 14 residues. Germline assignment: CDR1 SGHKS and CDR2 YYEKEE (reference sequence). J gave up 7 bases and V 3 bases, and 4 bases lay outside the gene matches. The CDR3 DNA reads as TGTGCCAGCAGCTGGGGGACAGCAAATTCACCCCTCCACTTT. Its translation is CASSWGTANSPLHF.

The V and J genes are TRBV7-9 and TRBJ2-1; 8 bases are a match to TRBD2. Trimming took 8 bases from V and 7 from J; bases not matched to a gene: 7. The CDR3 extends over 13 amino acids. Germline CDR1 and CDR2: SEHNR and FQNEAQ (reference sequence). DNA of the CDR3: TGTGCCAGCGCTTCGGGACTAGGGAATGAGCAGTTCTTC. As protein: CASASGLGNEQFF. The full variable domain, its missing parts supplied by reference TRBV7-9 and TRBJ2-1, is DTGVSQNPRHKITKRGQNVTFRCDPISEHNRLYWYRQTLGQGPEFLTYFQNEAQLEKSRLLSDRFSAERPKGSFSTLEIQRTEQGDSAMYLCASASGLGNEQFFGPGTRLTVL.

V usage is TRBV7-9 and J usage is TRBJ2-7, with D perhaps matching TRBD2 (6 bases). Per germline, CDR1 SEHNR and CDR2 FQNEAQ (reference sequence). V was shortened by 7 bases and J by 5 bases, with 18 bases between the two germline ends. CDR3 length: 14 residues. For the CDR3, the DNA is TGTGCCAGCAATTTTGGAGGGAGTGCCGACGAGCAGTACTTC. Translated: CASNFGGSADEQYF. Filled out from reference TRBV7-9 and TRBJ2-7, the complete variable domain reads DTGVSQNPRHKITKRGQNVTFRCDPISEHNRLYWYRQTLGQGPEFLTYFQNEAQLEKSRLLSDRFSAERPKGSFSTLEIQRTEQGDSAMYLCASNFGGSADEQYFGPGTRLTVT.

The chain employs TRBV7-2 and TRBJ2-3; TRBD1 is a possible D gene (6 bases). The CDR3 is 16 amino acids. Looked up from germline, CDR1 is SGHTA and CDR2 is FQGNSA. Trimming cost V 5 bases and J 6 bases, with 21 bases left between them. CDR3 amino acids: CASSLSSDRLLDTQYF. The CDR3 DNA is TGTGCCAGCAGCCTCTCGAGTGACAGGCTCCTGGATACGCAGTATTTT. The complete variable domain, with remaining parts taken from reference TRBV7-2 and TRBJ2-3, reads GAGVSQSPSNKVTEKGKDVELRCDPISGHTALYWYRQSLGQGLEFLIYFQGNSAPDKSGLPSDRFSAERTGGSVSTLTIQRTQQEDSAVYLCASSLSSDRLLDTQYFGPGTRLTVL.

For the CDR3, the DNA is TGTGCCAGCAGTGGGTCACCTAGGGAGACCCAGTACTTC. Protein: CASSGSPRETQYF. The gene calls are TRBV2 and TRBJ2-5, with no clear D. Germline CDR1 and CDR2: SNHLY and FYNNEI. The V end lost 4 bases, the J end lost 5 bases, and 11 bases lay between the germline ends. CDR3 length: 13 amino acids.

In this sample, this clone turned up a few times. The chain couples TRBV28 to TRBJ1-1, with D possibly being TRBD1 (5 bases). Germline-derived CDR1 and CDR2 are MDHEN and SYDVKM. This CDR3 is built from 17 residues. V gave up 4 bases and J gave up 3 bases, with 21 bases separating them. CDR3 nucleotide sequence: TGTGCCAGCAGTTCGCCCCCCAGGGTGCGTTCGTACACTGAAGCTTTCTTT. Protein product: CASSSPPRVRSYTEAFF.

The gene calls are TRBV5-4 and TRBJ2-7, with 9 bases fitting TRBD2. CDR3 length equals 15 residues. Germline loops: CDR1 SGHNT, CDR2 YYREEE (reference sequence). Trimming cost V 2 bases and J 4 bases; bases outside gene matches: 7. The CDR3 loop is CASSFGRGGRYEQYF. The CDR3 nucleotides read TGTGCCAGCAGCTTTGGGCGGGGGGGTAGGTACGAGCAGTACTTC.